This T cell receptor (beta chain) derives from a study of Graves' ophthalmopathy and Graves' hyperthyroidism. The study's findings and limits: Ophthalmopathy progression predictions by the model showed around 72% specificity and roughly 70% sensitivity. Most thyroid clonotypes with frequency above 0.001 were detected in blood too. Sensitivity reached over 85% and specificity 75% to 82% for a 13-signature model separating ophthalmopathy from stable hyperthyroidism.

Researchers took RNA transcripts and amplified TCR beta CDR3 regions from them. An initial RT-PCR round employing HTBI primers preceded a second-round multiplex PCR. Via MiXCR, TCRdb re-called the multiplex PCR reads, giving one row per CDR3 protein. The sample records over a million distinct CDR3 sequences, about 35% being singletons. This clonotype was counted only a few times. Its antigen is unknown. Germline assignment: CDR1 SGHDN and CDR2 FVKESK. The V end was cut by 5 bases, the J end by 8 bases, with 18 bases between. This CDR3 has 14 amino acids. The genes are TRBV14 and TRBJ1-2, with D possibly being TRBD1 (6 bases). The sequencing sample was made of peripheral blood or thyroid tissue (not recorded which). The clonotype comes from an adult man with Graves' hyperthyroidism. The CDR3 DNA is TGTGCCAGCAGCGTCGGGACACCAAGGCAGGGCTACACCTTC. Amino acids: CASSVGTPRQGYTF.